The 10 T cell receptor beta chains listed next were all sequenced from one sample in a study of PD-L1 blockade in urothelial cancer (TCRdb year 2017). Library prep was done by the immunoSEQ multiplex PCR assay. Held by TCRdb, this immuneACCESS table contains in-frame sequences only and omits some clones. Under half of the omission traces to an unresolved V gene where checked; the cause of the rest is unknown. Within this sample are about 130,000 clones, with 65% to 85% of them counted one time only. Clones ranked in the top ten supply 2.5% to 4% of the sample. The time point label on this specimen signifies: pretreatment peripheral blood. The material sequenced was PBMCs, taken around atezolizumab (anti-PD-L1) treatment. Source of these receptors: a man aged 45-65 years with urothelial cancer.

A remark on this clone: Other DNA variants within this sample encode the same CDR3. The chain couples TRBV11-2 to TRBJ2-7; no clear D gene. Between the trimmed V and J ends, which lost 0 bases and 1 base, there was a span of 4 bases. The CDR3 contains 13 residues. Germline-derived CDR1 and CDR2 are SGHAT and FQNNGV. Here the CDR3 DNA reads TGTGCCAGCAGCTTAGATCTATCCTACGAGCAGTACTTC. Protein sequence: CASSLDLSYEQYF.

The rearrangement links TRBV7-2 to TRBJ1-1, with D tentatively TRBD1 (6 bases). This CDR3 contains 13 residues. Germline values: CDR1 SGHTA, CDR2 FQGNSA. V lost 5 bases and J lost 9, with 16 bases in between. The DNA of the CDR3 is TGTGCCAGCAGCCTAAAACCGGGACACCAAGCTTTCTTT. The encoded protein is CASSLKPGHQAFF. The variable domain in full, with the rest retrieved from reference TRBV7-2 and TRBJ1-1, is GAGVSQSPSNKVTEKGKDVELRCDPISGHTALYWYRQSLGQGLEFLIYFQGNSAPDKSGLPSDRFSAERTGGSVSTLTIQRTQQEDSAVYLCASSLKPGHQAFFGQGTRLTVV.

The chain links TRBV28 to TRBJ1-6, with unresolved D. Trimming took off 4 bases at V and 10 bases at J, with 5 bases between the two ends. CDR3 length: 11 residues. Germline V gene lookup returns CDR1 MDHEN and CDR2 SYDVKM. CDR3 coding DNA: TGTGCCAGCAGTTCCGGGTCACCCCTCCACTTT. Amino acid sequence: CASSSGSPLHF.

The chain has TRBV4-2 and TRBJ2-3, with 11 bases matching TRBD2. Germline V CDR1 and CDR2: LGHNA, YNFKEQ. Germline trimming cut 0 bases from V and 4 bases from J; bases unmatched to any gene: 12. This CDR3 has 19 amino acids. Written as DNA, the CDR3 is TGTGCCAGCAGCCAAGATCGTCCAACTAGCGGGAGATCTGCAGATACGCAGTATTTT. Translated: CASSQDRPTSGRSADTQYF.

V gene TRBV5-1 combines with J gene TRBJ1-2; D remains ambiguous. V was pared by 0 bases and J by 10 bases, with 13 bases between. The CDR3 length is 13 residues. Germline CDR1 is SGHRS and CDR2 is YFSETQ. Here the CDR3 reads CASSLDNSRNYTF. CDR3 coding DNA: TGCGCCAGCAGCTTGGATAACAGCAGGAACTACACCTTC.

The count of this clone is one. This rearrangement joins TRBV10-2 to TRBJ2-2; TRBD1 matches at 8 bases. J gave up 6 bases and V 7 bases, and 7 bases lay outside the gene matches. The CDR3 extends over 14 amino acids. From germline, CDR1 is WSHSY and CDR2 SAAADI. The CDR3: CASKTTGDAGELFF. The CDR3 nucleotides read TGCGCCAGCAAGACGACAGGGGACGCCGGGGAGCTGTTTTTT.

In this sample, this clone turned up once. Sequence at one end of the junction differs from germline and may be a read error. The rearrangement joins TRBV7-8 to TRBJ2-7, with D possibly TRBD2 on 6 matching bases. This CDR3 has 13 amino acids. CDR1 is SGHVS, CDR2 FQNEAQ, per germline. CDR3 residues: CASSLAQLYEQYF. Written as DNA, the CDR3 is TGTGCCAGCAGCCTAGCGCAACTCTACGAGCAGTACTTC.

V gene TRBV9 combines with J gene TRBJ1-2, with 10 bases lining up with TRBD1. Per germline, CDR1 SGDLS and CDR2 YYNGEE. The J segment lost 4 bases and the V segment lost 3 bases, leaving 3 bases of the junction unmatched. The CDR3 consists of 14 residues. Here the CDR3 DNA reads TGTGCCAGCAGCGCCCGGGACAGGGGCTATGGCTACACCTTC. Protein sequence: CASSARDRGYGYTF.

The gene calls are TRBV2 and TRBJ1-1; TRBD1 aligns across 11 bases. From germline, CDR1 is SNHLY and CDR2 FYNNEI. The CDR3 length is 15 residues. V lost 5 bases to trimming and J lost 7 bases; unmatched junction nucleotides: 9. The DNA for the CDR3 is TGTGCCAGCAGTCACCCCGGGACAGGGGGACTTGAAGCTTTCTTT. Translation: CASSHPGTGGLEAFF. Together with reference TRBV2 and TRBJ1-1, the CDR3 gives the full variable domain: EPEVTQTPSHQVTQMGQEVILRCVPISNHLYFYWYRQILGQKVEFLVSFYNNEISEKSEIFDDQFSVERPDGSNFTLKIRSTKLEDSAMYFCASSHPGTGGLEAFFGQGTRLTVV.

V is TRBV10-3 and J is TRBJ1-4; 8 nucleotides match TRBD1. The CDR3 is 13 residues long. The V gene end was trimmed by 6 bases and the J gene end by 8 bases; junction bases not matched to a gene: 5. Germline CDR1 reads ENHRY; CDR2 reads SYGVKD. For the CDR3, the DNA is TGTGCCATCAGAAACAGGGGGAGCGAAAAACTGTTTTTT. It encodes CAIRNRGSEKLFF.